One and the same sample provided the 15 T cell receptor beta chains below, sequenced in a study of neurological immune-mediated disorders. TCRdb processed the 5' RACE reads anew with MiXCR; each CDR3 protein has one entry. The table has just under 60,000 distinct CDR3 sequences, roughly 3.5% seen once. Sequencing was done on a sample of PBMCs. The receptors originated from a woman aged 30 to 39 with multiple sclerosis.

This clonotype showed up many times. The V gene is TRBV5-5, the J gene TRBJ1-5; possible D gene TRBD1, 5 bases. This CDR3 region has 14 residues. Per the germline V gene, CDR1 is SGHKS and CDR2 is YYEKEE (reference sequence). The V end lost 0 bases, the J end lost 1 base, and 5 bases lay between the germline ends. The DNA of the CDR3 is TGTGCCAGCAGCTTGGACAGGAGCAATCAGCCCCAGCATTTT. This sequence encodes CASSLDRSNQPQHF. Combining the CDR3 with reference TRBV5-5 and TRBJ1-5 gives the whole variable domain DAGVTQSPTHLIKTRGQQVTLRCSPISGHKSVSWYQQVLGQGPQFIFQYYEKEERGRGNFPDRFSARQFPNYSSELNVNALLLGDSALYLCASSLDRSNQPQHFGDGTRLSIL.

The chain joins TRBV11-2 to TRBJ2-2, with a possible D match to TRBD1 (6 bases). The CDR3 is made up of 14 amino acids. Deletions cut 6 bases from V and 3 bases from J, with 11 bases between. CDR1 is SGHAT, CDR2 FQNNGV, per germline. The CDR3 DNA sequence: TGTGCCAGCAGTACACAGGGTTACACCGGGGAGCTGTTTTTT. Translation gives CASSTQGYTGELFF.

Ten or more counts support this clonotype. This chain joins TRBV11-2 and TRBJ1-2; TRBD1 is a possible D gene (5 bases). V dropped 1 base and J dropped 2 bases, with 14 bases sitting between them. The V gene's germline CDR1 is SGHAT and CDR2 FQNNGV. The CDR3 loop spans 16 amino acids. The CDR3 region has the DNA TGTGCCAGCAGCTTAGGAGTGGGGGGGTCGAACTATGGCTACACCTTC. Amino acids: CASSLGVGGSNYGYTF. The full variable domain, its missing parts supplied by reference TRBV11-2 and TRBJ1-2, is EAGVAQSPRYKIIEKRQSVAFWCNPISGHATLYWYQQILGQGPKLLIQFQNNGVVDDSQLPKDRFSAERLKGVDSTLKIQPAKLEDSAVYLCASSLGVGGSNYGYTFGSGTRLTVV.

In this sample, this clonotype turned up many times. The CDR3 loop is CASSRDTANYGYTF. Written as DNA, the CDR3 is TGCGCCAGCAGCCGGGACACTGCCAACTATGGCTACACCTTC. The gene calls are TRBV5-1 and TRBJ1-2, with a tentative D call TRBD1 (6 bases). The CDR3 consists of 14 residues. Trimming stripped 4 bases from V and 2 bases from J, with 12 bases between. Germline CDR1 SGHRS, CDR2 YFSETQ.

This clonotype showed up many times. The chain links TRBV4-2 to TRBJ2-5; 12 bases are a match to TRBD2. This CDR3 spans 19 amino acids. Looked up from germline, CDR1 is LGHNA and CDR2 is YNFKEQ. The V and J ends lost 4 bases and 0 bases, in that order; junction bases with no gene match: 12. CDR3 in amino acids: CASSPSGTSGYEYQETQYF. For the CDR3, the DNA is TGTGCCAGCAGCCCTTCTGGGACTAGCGGGTACGAGTACCAAGAGACCCAGTACTTC.

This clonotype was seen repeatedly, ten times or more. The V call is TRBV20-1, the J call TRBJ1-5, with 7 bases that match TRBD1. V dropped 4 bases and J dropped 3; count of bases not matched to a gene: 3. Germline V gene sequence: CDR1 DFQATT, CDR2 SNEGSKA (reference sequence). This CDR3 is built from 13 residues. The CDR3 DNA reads TGCAGTGCTACCCAGGGGGTCAATCAGCCCCAGCATTTT. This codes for CSATQGVNQPQHF.

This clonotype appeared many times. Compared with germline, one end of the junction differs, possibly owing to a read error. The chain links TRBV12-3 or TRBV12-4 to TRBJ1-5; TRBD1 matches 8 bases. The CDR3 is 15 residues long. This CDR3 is CASRSTGASNQPQNF. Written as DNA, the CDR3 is TGTGCCAGCAGGTCGACAGGGGCCAGCAATCAGCCCCAGAATTTT.

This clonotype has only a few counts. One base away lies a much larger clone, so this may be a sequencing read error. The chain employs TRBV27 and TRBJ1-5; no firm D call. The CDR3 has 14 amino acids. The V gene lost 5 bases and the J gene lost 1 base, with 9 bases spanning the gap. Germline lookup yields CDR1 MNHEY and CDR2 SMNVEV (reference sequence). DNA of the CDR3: TGTGCCAGCAGTGCGGGAAAGAGCAATCAGCCCCAGCATTTT. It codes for CASSAGKSNQPQHF.

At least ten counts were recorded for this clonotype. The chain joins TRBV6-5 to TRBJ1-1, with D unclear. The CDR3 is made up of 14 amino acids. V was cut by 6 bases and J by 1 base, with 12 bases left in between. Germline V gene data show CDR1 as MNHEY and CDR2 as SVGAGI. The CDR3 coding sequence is TGTGCCAGCAGACAAGCCATAACGAACACTGAAGCTTTCTTT. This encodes CASRQAITNTEAFF.

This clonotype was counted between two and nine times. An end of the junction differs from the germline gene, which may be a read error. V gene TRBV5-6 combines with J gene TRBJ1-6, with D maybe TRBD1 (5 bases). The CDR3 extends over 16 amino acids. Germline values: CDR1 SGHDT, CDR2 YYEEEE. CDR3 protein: CASSLIAGTIDSPLNF. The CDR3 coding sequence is TGTGCCAGCAGCTTGATTGCCGGGACGATAGATTCACCCCTCAACTTT.

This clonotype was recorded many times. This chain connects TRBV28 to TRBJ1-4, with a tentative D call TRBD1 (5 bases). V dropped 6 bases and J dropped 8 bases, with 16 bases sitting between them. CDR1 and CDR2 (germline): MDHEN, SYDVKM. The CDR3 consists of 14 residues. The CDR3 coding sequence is TGTGCCAGCAGAACCCCGGGACGGAAAGAAAAACTGTTTTTT. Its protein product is CASRTPGRKEKLFF.

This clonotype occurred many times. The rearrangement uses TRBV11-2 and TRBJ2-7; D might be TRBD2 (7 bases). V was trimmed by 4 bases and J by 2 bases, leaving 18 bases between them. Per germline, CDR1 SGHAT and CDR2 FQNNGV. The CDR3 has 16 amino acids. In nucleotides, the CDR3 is TGTGCCAGCAGCTATAGTAGGGGGGGGAGCGCCTACGAGCAGTACTTC. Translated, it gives CASSYSRGGSAYEQYF.

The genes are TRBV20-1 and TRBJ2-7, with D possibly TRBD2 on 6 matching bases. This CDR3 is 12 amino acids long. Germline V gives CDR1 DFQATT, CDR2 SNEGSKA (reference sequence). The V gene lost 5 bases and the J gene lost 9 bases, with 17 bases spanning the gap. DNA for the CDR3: TGCAGTGCTGGGGAAAGGACTACGAGGCAGTACTTC. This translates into CSAGERTTRQYF.

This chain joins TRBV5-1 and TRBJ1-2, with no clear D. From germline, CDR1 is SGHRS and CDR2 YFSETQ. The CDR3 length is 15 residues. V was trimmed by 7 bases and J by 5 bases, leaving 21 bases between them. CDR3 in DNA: TGCGCCAGCTCCTCAGCGGAGGGAGCTTTGTATGGCTACACCTTC. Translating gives CASSSAEGALYGYTF.

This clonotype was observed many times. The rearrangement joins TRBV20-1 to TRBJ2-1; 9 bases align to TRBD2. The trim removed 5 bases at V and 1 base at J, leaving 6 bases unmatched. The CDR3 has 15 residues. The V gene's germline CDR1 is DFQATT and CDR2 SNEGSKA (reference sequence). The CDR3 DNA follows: TGCAGTGCTGCCACTCTAGCGGGGTCCTACAATGAGCAGTTCTTC. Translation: CSAATLAGSYNEQFF.